This passage covers 32 T cell receptor beta chains from one sample sequenced in a study of cytomegalovirus exposure and HLA in healthy donors. PCR amplification relied on 60 Vbeta primers (plus 13 Jbeta primers). Data came from immunoSEQ multiplex PCR; TCRdb stores just in-frame clones and leaves some out. Of over 150,000 clones detected, roughly two thirds appear once; the ten largest clones hold about 2.7%. The sequenced sample consisted of PBMCs. These TCRs come from a woman between 25 and 40 years old in good health and CMV-seronegative.

The rearrangement joins TRBV28 to TRBJ1-2; TRBD1 matches 8 bases. V was pared by 5 bases and J by 3 bases, with 8 bases of the junction left unmatched. The CDR3 covers 15 residues. From germline, CDR1 is MDHEN and CDR2 SYDVKM. CDR3 coding DNA: TGTGCCAGCAGTCCCTGGACAGGGCCTGACTATGGCTACACCTTC. Amino acids: CASSPWTGPDYGYTF.

The chain employs TRBV7-2 and TRBJ1-4; 8 bases are a match to TRBD1. J gave up 8 bases and V 5 bases, and 7 bases lay outside the gene matches. The germline V gene encodes CDR1 SGHTA and CDR2 FQGNSA. This CDR3 spans 14 amino acids. In DNA, the CDR3 is TGTGCCAGCAGCGCAAACAGGGGGGGCGAAAAACTGTTTTTT. This codes for CASSANRGGEKLFF. The full variable domain, rest sourced from reference TRBV7-2 and TRBJ1-4, is GAGVSQSPSNKVTEKGKDVELRCDPISGHTALYWYRQSLGQGLEFLIYFQGNSAPDKSGLPSDRFSAERTGGSVSTLTIQRTQQEDSAVYLCASSANRGGEKLFFGSGTQLSVL.

Worth noting for this clone: At one end the junction does not follow the germline gene, possibly because of a read error. This chain joins TRBV7-9 and TRBJ2-2; D gene ambiguous. The CDR3 is 17 amino acids. In germline, CDR1 is SEHNR, CDR2 FQNEAQ (reference sequence). Here the CDR3 reads CSSSLSGREMFTGELFF. The DNA of the CDR3 is TGTTCCAGCAGCTTATCAGGTCGAGAGATGTTCACCGGGGAGCTGTTTTTT.

The chain is built from TRBV28 and TRBJ2-5; possibly TRBD1 for D (6 bases). V shed 3 bases and J shed 1 base, with 15 bases lying between them. Per germline, CDR1 MDHEN and CDR2 SYDVKM. This CDR3 is 16 amino acids long. This CDR3 is CASSFFRGRLQETQYF. CDR3 DNA: TGTGCCAGCAGTTTCTTCAGGGGACGGCTCCAAGAGACCCAGTACTTC.

The V and J genes are TRBV28 and TRBJ2-3; 11 bases map to TRBD2. The ends lost 4 bases at V and 3 bases at J; junction bases unmatched: 12. This CDR3 region has 18 residues. CDR1 and CDR2 from the germline V gene are MDHEN and SYDVKM. The CDR3 DNA is TGTGCCAGCAGTTCCATTCCTAGACTAGCGGGATCGACAGATACGCAGTATTTT. This encodes CASSSIPRLAGSTDTQYF.

The chain has TRBV7-2 and TRBJ2-5; D possibly corresponds to TRBD2 (5 bases). Trimming removed 3 bases at V and 2 bases at J, with 10 bases between. This CDR3 spans 14 amino acids. Germline CDR1 reads SGHTA; CDR2 reads FQGNSA. CDR3 sequence (DNA): TGTGCCAGCAGCTTCAGCGGCAGACAAGAGACCCAGTACTTC. Translation: CASSFSGRQETQYF.

This chain joins TRBV11-2 and TRBJ1-1; D is ambiguous. The germline V gene encodes CDR1 SGHAT and CDR2 FQNNGV. This CDR3 comprises 14 residues. Trimming left V 5 bases short and J 4 bases short, with 14 bases between. The CDR3 DNA sequence: TGTGCCAGCAGCCTGGGGTCGGCGGGCACTGAAGCTTTCTTT. Its protein is CASSLGSAGTEAFF.

This clone was detected only once. The chain carries TRBV19 and TRBJ2-1, with D maybe TRBD1 (6 bases). The CDR3 covers 14 residues. Germline lookup yields CDR1 LNHDA and CDR2 SQIVND (reference sequence). With 4 bases removed from V and 3 bases from J, the gap between germline ends came to 10 bases. The DNA of the CDR3 is TGTGCCAGTAGTACCACAGGGTTCTACAATGAGCAGTTCTTC. The encoded protein is CASSTTGFYNEQFF.

V and J are TRBV7-2 and TRBJ2-1; 8 nucleotides line up with TRBD2. This CDR3 comprises 15 residues. Germline CDR1 and CDR2: SGHTA and FQGNSA. Trimming cost V 3 bases and J 12 bases; bases outside gene matches: 13. The CDR3 region has the DNA TGTGCCAGCAGCTTGGATTCGGGGGGGCAGGGGTGGCAGTTCTTC. It is translated as CASSLDSGGQGWQFF.

The chain is built from TRBV5-1 and TRBJ1-2; a possible D gene is TRBD1 (6 bases). Germline V CDR1 and CDR2: SGHRS, YFSETQ. CDR3 length equals 14 residues. Between the trimmed V and J ends, which lost 3 bases and 4 bases, there was a span of 13 bases. CDR3 DNA: TGCGCCAGCAGCTCAACAGGGTTGGCCTATGGCTACACCTTC. It specifies CASSSTGLAYGYTF.

V and J are TRBV7-2 and TRBJ2-5, with D perhaps TRBD2 (7 bases). The V gene's germline CDR1 is SGHTA and CDR2 FQGNSA. Between the trimmed V and J ends, which lost 5 bases and 1 base, there was a span of 14 bases. This CDR3 is 15 amino acids long. The CDR3 loop reads CASSQRRGAQETQYF. Written as DNA, the CDR3 is TGTGCCAGCAGCCAAAGACGGGGGGCCCAAGAGACCCAGTACTTC.

This clone was seen more than once but under ten times. The V call is TRBV18, the J call TRBJ1-1; 8 nucleotides line up with TRBD1. CDR3 length: 14 amino acids. Trimming took 7 bases from V and 4 from J; bases not matched to a gene: 8. The germline V gene encodes CDR1 KGHSH and CDR2 LQKENI. The CDR3 coding sequence is TGTGCCAGCTGGCGAACAGGGGGTCTCACTGAAGCTTTCTTT. Translating it yields CASWRTGGLTEAFF.

V and J are TRBV6-1 and TRBJ1-5; D is perhaps TRBD1 (6 bases). Germline lookup yields CDR1 MNHNS and CDR2 SASEGT. There are 15 residues in the CDR3. Trimming left V 7 bases short and J 0 bases short, with 13 bases between. The CDR3, as DNA: TGTGCCAGCACCTGGGACACCTATAGCAATCAGCCCCAGCATTTT. Translated, it gives CASTWDTYSNQPQHF.

This chain connects TRBV11-1 to TRBJ2-1, with D perhaps matching TRBD2 (5 bases). This CDR3 contains 15 residues. CDR1 is SGHAT and CDR2 is FQDESV in the germline V gene (reference sequence). V lost 1 base, J lost 10 bases, and 17 bases lay in between. The CDR3 loop reads CASSLGKRLHSEQFF. CDR3 sequence (DNA): TGTGCCAGCAGCTTAGGGAAGCGGTTACATAGCGAGCAGTTCTTC.

The J gene is TRBJ1-5, the V gene TRBV10-3; D is undetermined. The CDR3 extends over 13 amino acids. Germline V CDR1 and CDR2: ENHRY, SYGVKD. V dropped 2 bases and J dropped 4 bases, with 6 bases sitting between them. CDR3 loop: CAISEIQNQPQHF. CDR3 nucleotide sequence: TGTGCCATCAGTGAGATTCAAAATCAGCCCCAGCATTTT.

The chain links TRBV28 to TRBJ1-5; weak D call: TRBD1 (6 bases). Germline V CDR1 and CDR2: MDHEN, SYDVKM. Trimming cost V 7 bases and J 5 bases, with 15 bases left between them. The CDR3 has 14 amino acids. Here the CDR3 reads CASKPPQGHQPQHF. CDR3 DNA sequence: TGTGCCAGCAAGCCCCCTCAGGGGCATCAGCCCCAGCATTTT.

The V and J genes are TRBV28 and TRBJ1-6, with D hard to call. CDR1 is MDHEN and CDR2 is SYDVKM in the germline V gene. The V end lost 3 bases, the J end lost 3 bases, and 9 bases lay between the germline ends. The CDR3 is made up of 15 amino acids. CDR3 nucleotide sequence: TGTGCCAGCAGTTTTCAGGATTTCTATAATTCACCCCTCCACTTT. Protein: CASSFQDFYNSPLHF.

This clone has only one observation. The genes are TRBV18 and TRBJ1-4; no firm D call. This CDR3 comprises 16 residues. Trimming took off 2 bases at V and 0 bases at J, with 10 bases between the two ends. Germline lookup yields CDR1 KGHSH and CDR2 LQKENI. The CDR3 DNA sequence: TGTGCCAGCTCACCAAACTATTTCACAACTAATGAAAAACTGTTTTTT. Its translation is CASSPNYFTTNEKLFF.

This chain connects TRBV4-2 to TRBJ1-4, with unresolved D. Germline values: CDR1 LGHNA, CDR2 YNFKEQ. The CDR3 extends over 14 amino acids. V was shortened by 0 bases and J by 8 bases, with 10 bases between the two germline ends. The CDR3 coding sequence is TGTGCCAGCAGCCAAGACCCCCGAGAGGAAAAACTGTTTTTT. Its protein product is CASSQDPREEKLFF.

The chain is built from TRBV9 and TRBJ2-5; 13 bases map to TRBD2. The CDR3 extends over 16 amino acids. V lost 3 bases and J lost 5; bases outside the gene matches: 7. Germline values: CDR1 SGDLS, CDR2 YYNGEE. CDR3 coding DNA: TGTGCCAGCAGCGCCAGGACTAGCGGGAGCCGGGAGACCCAGTACTTC. Amino acid sequence: CASSARTSGSRETQYF.

The chain uses TRBV5-4 and TRBJ2-2; perhaps TRBD2 as D (5 bases). V dropped 0 bases and J dropped 5 bases, with 14 bases sitting between them. CDR1 is SGHNT and CDR2 is YYREEE in the germline V gene (reference sequence). The CDR3 runs to 16 residues. The CDR3 region is CASSLGGLAATGELFF. The CDR3 DNA is TGTGCCAGCAGCTTGGGCGGACTCGCTGCAACCGGGGAGCTGTTTTTT.

The genes are TRBV6-6 and TRBJ2-7, with 10 positions matching TRBD1. Germline CDR1 reads MNHNY; CDR2 reads SVGAGI (reference sequence). CDR3 length: 16 amino acids. Trimming removed 2 bases from V and 7 bases from J; junction bases left unmatched: 11. CDR3 loop: CASSYGPGTGVREQYF. In nucleotides, the CDR3 is TGTGCCAGCAGTTACGGGCCCGGGACAGGGGTGAGGGAGCAGTACTTC.

This rearrangement joins TRBV19 to TRBJ2-7; 8 bases are a match to TRBD2. V trimming: 2 bases; J trimming: 6 bases; junction bases outside the gene matches: 6. The CDR3 length is 14 residues. Germline V lookup: CDR1 LNHDA, CDR2 SQIVND (reference sequence). CDR3 bases: TGTGCCAGTAGTATACGGGAGGGCCTGGGCGAGCAGTACTTC. It encodes CASSIREGLGEQYF. The whole variable domain, filled in from reference TRBV19 and TRBJ2-7, reads DGGITQSPKYLFRKEGQNVTLSCEQNLNHDAMYWYRQDPGQGLRLIYYSQIVNDFQKGDIAEGYSVSREKKESFPLTVTSAQKNPTAFYLCASSIREGLGEQYFGPGTRLTVT.

This chain uses TRBV10-3 with TRBJ1-1; D remains unclear. CDR1 and CDR2 (germline): ENHRY, SYGVKD. CDR3 length: 14 amino acids. The germline V and J ends were trimmed by 5 bases and 6 bases, with 16 bases remaining between them. CDR3: CAISQREVDAEAFF. The CDR3 DNA sequence: TGTGCCATCAGTCAAAGGGAGGTAGACGCTGAAGCTTTCTTT.

J is TRBJ1-2 and V is TRBV6-1; 7 nucleotides line up with TRBD1. The CDR3 covers 11 residues. With V trimmed by 8 bases and J by 3 bases, 0 bases remained unmatched. CDR1 MNHNS and CDR2 SASEGT come from the germline V gene. CDR3 sequence: CASDRDYGYTF. The CDR3 DNA follows: TGTGCCAGCGACAGGGACTATGGCTACACCTTC.

The chain recombines TRBV7-3 with TRBJ2-2; TRBD1 matches 7 bases. The CDR3 spans 13 residues. Germline trimming cut 4 bases from V and 6 bases from J; bases unmatched to any gene: 2. Per germline, CDR1 SGHTA and CDR2 FQGTGA. CDR3: CASSSGGSGELFF. CDR3 in DNA: TGTGCCAGCAGCTCAGGGGGTTCCGGGGAGCTGTTTTTT.

The chain is built from TRBV5-6 and TRBJ1-1, with 7 bases fitting TRBD1. Looked up from germline, CDR1 is SGHDT and CDR2 is YYEEEE. Unmatched junction bases numbered 10, after V lost 4 bases and J lost 4 bases. This CDR3 is 15 amino acids long. The CDR3 loop is CASSQGVGAGTEAFF. The CDR3 bases are TGTGCCAGCAGCCAGGGGGTGGGGGCCGGCACTGAAGCTTTCTTT.

V usage is TRBV7-3 and J usage is TRBJ2-2, with 9 bases aligning to TRBD2. The length of the CDR3 is 16 residues. V gave up 5 bases and J gave up 3 bases; unmatched junction bases: 7. CDR1 is SGHTA and CDR2 is FQGTGA in the germline V gene. This CDR3 is CASSPRAGGYTGELFF. In DNA form, the CDR3 reads TGTGCCAGCAGCCCCCGAGCGGGGGGATACACCGGGGAGCTGTTTTTT.

This sequence joins TRBV5-5 and TRBJ2-7; 7 nucleotides align to TRBD1. This CDR3 contains 14 residues. Trimming cost V 1 base and J 3 bases; bases outside gene matches: 4. Germline CDR1 is SGHKS and CDR2 is YYEKEE (reference sequence). In DNA, the CDR3 is TGTGCCAGCAGCTTGCCCGGGGACAGCTACGAGCAGTACTTC. Protein: CASSLPGDSYEQYF.

This chain uses TRBV30 with TRBJ2-7; tentative D call: TRBD2 (5 bases). V was pared by 1 base and J by 6 bases, with 7 bases between. The CDR3 loop spans 11 amino acids. In germline, CDR1 is GTSNPN, CDR2 SVGIG (reference sequence). In DNA form, the CDR3 reads TGTGCCTGGAGTGGAGGGTCCGAGCAGTACTTC. Protein product: CAWSGGSEQYF.

The chain is built from TRBV5-1 and TRBJ2-3; 9 positions match TRBD2. V lost 1 base, J lost 10 bases, and 10 bases stayed unmatched. Germline assignment: CDR1 SGHRS and CDR2 YFSETQ. This CDR3 region has 15 residues. The CDR3: CASSLRAGGLGAQYF. As DNA, the CDR3 is TGCGCCAGCAGCTTGCGAGCGGGGGGCCTAGGGGCGCAGTATTTT.

This clone occurred a few times. The rearrangement joins TRBV5-1 to TRBJ1-1; D uncertain. With 3 bases removed from V and 3 bases from J, the gap between germline ends came to 12 bases. From germline, CDR1 is SGHRS and CDR2 YFSETQ. The CDR3 has 14 residues. For the CDR3, the DNA is TGCGCCAGCAGCTCCGGGGAGGAAGACACTGAAGCTTTCTTT. Translated: CASSSGEEDTEAFF.